This entry lists 15 T cell receptor beta chains sequenced from one sample in a study of graft-versus-host responses after intestinal transplantation. Data came from immunoSEQ multiplex PCR; TCRdb stores just in-frame clones and leaves some out. The repertoire holds over 100,000 clones, with about 90% as singletons. The antigens these receptors bind are not known. Sequencing used unstimulated CD4+ T cells sorted from spleen or lymph node cells, obtained before intestinal transplant. These receptors came from a human donor who received an intestinal transplant.

This clone was recorded once. The chain links TRBV19 to TRBJ1-2; weak D call: TRBD1 (5 bases). From germline, CDR1 is LNHDA and CDR2 SQIVND (reference sequence). This CDR3 is 15 amino acids long. V lost 5 bases and J lost 4, with 17 bases in between. CDR3 bases: TGTGCCAGTAGTCTCGGTGGATGGGGCCTCTATGGCTACACCTTC. Its protein product is CASSLGGWGLYGYTF.

This chain links TRBV5-1 with TRBJ2-3; a weak D match, TRBD1 (5 bases). This CDR3 spans 14 amino acids. Trimming cost V 2 bases and J 5 bases, with 12 bases left between them. Germline loops: CDR1 SGHRS, CDR2 YFSETQ. The CDR3 is CASSLSREGDTQYF. For the CDR3, the DNA is TGCGCCAGCAGCTTATCCAGGGAAGGAGATACGCAGTATTTT. The whole variable domain, filled in from reference TRBV5-1 and TRBJ2-3, reads KAGVTQTPRYLIKTRGQQVTLSCSPISGHRSVSWYQQTPGQGLQFLFEYFSETQRNKGNFPGRFSGRQFSNSRSEMNVSTLELGDSALYLCASSLSREGDTQYFGPGTRLTVL.

The chain carries TRBV6-1 and TRBJ2-7; no firm D call. CDR1 MNHNS and CDR2 SASEGT come from the germline V gene. The CDR3 totals 13 residues. The V end was cut by 3 bases, the J end by 12 bases, with 18 bases between. The CDR3 region is CASSDFLGRSRYF. CDR3 nucleotides: TGTGCCAGCAGTGATTTTCTCGGGCGCAGCCGGTACTTC.

This chain links TRBV5-4 with TRBJ1-6, with TRBD1 matching over 8 bases. Germline CDR1 SGHNT, CDR2 YYREEE (reference sequence). Unmatched junction bases numbered 6, after V lost 4 bases and J lost 6 bases. The CDR3 sequence is 15 residues long. The CDR3 sequence: CASSLAQGANSPLHF. In nucleotides, the CDR3 is TGTGCCAGCAGCCTCGCCCAGGGGGCTAATTCACCCCTCCACTTT.

V and J are TRBV9 and TRBJ1-1; a possible D gene is TRBD1 (6 bases). Trimming took off 4 bases at V and 3 bases at J, with 10 bases between the two ends. CDR1 is SGDLS and CDR2 is YYNGEE in the germline V gene. The length of the CDR3 is 13 residues. CDR3 protein: CASSRGLDTEAFF. Here the CDR3 DNA reads TGTGCCAGCAGCCGGGGGCTGGACACTGAAGCTTTCTTT.

V gene TRBV7-6 combines with J gene TRBJ2-6; D not resolved. Germline values: CDR1 SGHVS, CDR2 FNYEAQ. The CDR3 spans 13 residues. V lost 5 bases to trimming and J lost 2 bases, with 4 bases between them. CDR3 sequence: CASSRTGANVLTF. The DNA for the CDR3 is TGTGCCAGCAGCCGAACTGGGGCCAACGTCCTGACTTTC.

The chain combines TRBV7-9 with TRBJ2-1; 9 nucleotides align to TRBD2. Looked up from germline, CDR1 is SEHNR and CDR2 is FQNEAQ (reference sequence). V gave up 2 bases and J gave up 7 bases; unmatched junction bases: 6. The CDR3 length is 15 residues. CDR3 sequence (DNA): TGTGCCAGCAGCTTACGTCTAGCGGGGACGAATGAGCAGTTCTTC. This sequence encodes CASSLRLAGTNEQFF.

This chain links TRBV5-1 with TRBJ2-7; D is uncertain. The CDR3 has 14 amino acids. The V end lost 0 bases, the J end lost 3 bases, and 10 bases lay between the germline ends. Germline V CDR1 and CDR2: SGHRS, YFSETQ. CDR3 sequence reads: CASSLERSDYEQYF. CDR3 DNA: TGCGCCAGCAGCTTGGAGAGGTCAGACTACGAGCAGTACTTC. The variable domain in full, completed from reference TRBV5-1 and TRBJ2-7, reads KAGVTQTPRYLIKTRGQQVTLSCSPISGHRSVSWYQQTPGQGLQFLFEYFSETQRNKGNFPGRFSGRQFSNSRSEMNVSTLELGDSALYLCASSLERSDYEQYFGPGTRLTVT.

The chain is built from TRBV29-1 and TRBJ2-3, with 7 bases that match TRBD2. The CDR3 covers 15 residues. CDR1 is SQVTM, CDR2 ANQGSEA, per germline. The ends lost 7 bases at V and 1 base at J; junction bases unmatched: 11. The CDR3 reads CSAKREASGTDTQYF. As DNA, the CDR3 is TGCAGCGCTAAACGGGAGGCTAGCGGCACAGATACGCAGTATTTT.

This clone came up a few times. V and J are TRBV27 and TRBJ2-2, with 9 bases lining up with TRBD2. J gave up 4 bases and V 3 bases, and 6 bases lay outside the gene matches. The germline V gene has CDR1 MNHEY and CDR2 SMNVEV (reference sequence). This CDR3 contains 16 residues. In DNA form, the CDR3 reads TGTGCCAGCAGTTTCTATAGCGGGGGTCGCACCGGGGAGCTGTTTTTT. This gives the protein CASSFYSGGRTGELFF.

The chain combines TRBV18 with TRBJ2-5; 8 nucleotides match TRBD1. The last part of the DNA fits TRBJ2-7 better; the J call may be wrong. The CDR3 has 12 amino acids. Germline V gene lookup returns CDR1 KGHSH and CDR2 LQKENI. CDR3 bases: TGTGCCAGCTCACCGGACAGGGACGAGCAGTACTTC. Translated, it gives CASSPDRDEQYF.

This chain joins TRBV11-2 and TRBJ2-1, with D perhaps TRBD1 (6 bases). Germline V lookup: CDR1 SGHAT, CDR2 FQNNGV. The CDR3 extends over 14 amino acids. V lost 0 bases to trimming and J lost 6 bases, with 9 bases between them. This CDR3 reads CASSLDQGFNEQFF. Here the CDR3 DNA reads TGTGCCAGCAGCTTAGACCAGGGGTTCAATGAGCAGTTCTTC.

The rearrangement uses TRBV6-5 and TRBJ2-7, with D perhaps matching TRBD1 (5 bases). V gave up 0 bases and J gave up 2 bases, with 11 bases separating them. The CDR3 sequence is 15 residues long. Germline values: CDR1 MNHEY, CDR2 SVGAGI. CDR3 sequence reads: CASSYSVGAAYEQYF. The CDR3 region has the DNA TGTGCCAGCAGTTACTCAGTTGGGGCGGCCTACGAGCAGTACTTC.

This clone was seen more than once but under ten times. The chain carries TRBV5-4 and TRBJ2-5, with a possible D match to TRBD1 (5 bases). Germline V gene data show CDR1 as SGHNT and CDR2 as YYREEE (reference sequence). This CDR3 is 16 amino acids long. Deletions cut 1 base from V and 1 base from J, with 14 bases between. CDR3 protein: CASSLLRGSAQETQYF. The CDR3 bases are TGTGCCAGCAGCTTGCTAAGGGGTTCGGCCCAAGAGACCCAGTACTTC. The whole variable domain, filled in from reference TRBV5-4 and TRBJ2-5, reads ETGVTQSPTHLIKTRGQQVTLRCSSQSGHNTVSWYQQALGQGPQFIFQYYREEENGRGNFPPRFSGLQFPNYSSELNVNALELDDSALYLCASSLLRGSAQETQYFGPGTRLLVL.

The V gene is TRBV27, the J gene TRBJ1-5, with D possibly TRBD1 on 6 matching bases. Germline values: CDR1 MNHEY, CDR2 SMNVEV (reference sequence). The CDR3 consists of 14 residues. The V gene lost 7 bases and the J gene lost 2 bases, with 12 bases spanning the gap. The CDR3 is CASKVQGRNQPQHF. Written as DNA, the CDR3 is TGTGCCAGCAAGGTCCAGGGGCGCAATCAGCCCCAGCATTTT.